This T cell receptor (beta chain) emerged from a study of blood T cell repertoires in COVID-19. At the level of the study: Both acute and convalescent COVID-19 samples were obtained from the United States, Italy and Spain. The cDNA or gDNA used as material had been derived from T cells, B-cell-depleted T cells, or PBMCs.

Original handling: Reference gene primers were amplified, and this amplification served to estimate nucleated cell counts. Data came from immunoSEQ multiplex PCR; TCRdb stores just in-frame clones and leaves some out. V and J calls and clone size are given by that table; D and trimming were obtained from the DNA. The data show about 80,000 clones, 60% to 80% seen once. Followed over time, Seattle patients had been enrolled while infection was active. The receptor's source is a man aged 60 to 75 with COVID-19, enrolled during active disease. Sequencing input: peripheral blood.

Written as DNA, the CDR3 is TGCGCCAGCAACATAGACTGGTTCAAGTATTTT. It specifies CASNIDWFKYF. V is TRBV5-1 and J is TRBJ2-3; D unresolved. The CDR3 is made up of 11 amino acids. Germline CDR1 and CDR2: SGHRS and YFSETQ. Deletions cut 6 bases from V and 13 bases from J, with 15 bases between.